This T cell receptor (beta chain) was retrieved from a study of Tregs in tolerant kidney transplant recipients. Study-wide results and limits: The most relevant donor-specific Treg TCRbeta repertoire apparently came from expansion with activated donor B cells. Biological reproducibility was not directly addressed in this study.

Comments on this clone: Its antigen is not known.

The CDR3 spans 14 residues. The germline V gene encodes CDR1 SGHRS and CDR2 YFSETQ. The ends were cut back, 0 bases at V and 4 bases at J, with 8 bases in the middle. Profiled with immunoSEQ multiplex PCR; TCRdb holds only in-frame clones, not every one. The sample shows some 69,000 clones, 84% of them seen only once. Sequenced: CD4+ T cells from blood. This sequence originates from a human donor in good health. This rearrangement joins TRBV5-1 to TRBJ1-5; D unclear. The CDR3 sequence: CASSLGEQNQPQHF. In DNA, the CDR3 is TGCGCCAGCAGCTTGGGGGAGCAAAATCAGCCCCAGCATTTT.